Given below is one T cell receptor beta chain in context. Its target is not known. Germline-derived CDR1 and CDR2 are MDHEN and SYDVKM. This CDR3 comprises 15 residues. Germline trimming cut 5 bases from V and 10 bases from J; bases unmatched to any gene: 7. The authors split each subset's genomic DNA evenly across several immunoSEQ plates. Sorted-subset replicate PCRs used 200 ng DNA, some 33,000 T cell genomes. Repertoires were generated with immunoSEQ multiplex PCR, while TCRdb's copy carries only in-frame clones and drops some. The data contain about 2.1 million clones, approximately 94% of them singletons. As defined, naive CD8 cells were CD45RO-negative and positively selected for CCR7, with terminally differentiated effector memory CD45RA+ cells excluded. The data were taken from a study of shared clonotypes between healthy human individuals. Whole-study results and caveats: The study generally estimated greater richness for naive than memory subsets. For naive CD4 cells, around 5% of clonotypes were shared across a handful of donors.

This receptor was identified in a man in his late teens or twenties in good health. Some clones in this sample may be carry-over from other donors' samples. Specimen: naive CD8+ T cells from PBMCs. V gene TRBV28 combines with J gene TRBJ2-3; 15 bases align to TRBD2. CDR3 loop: CASSEGLAGGGAQYF. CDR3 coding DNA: TGTGCCAGCAGTGAAGGACTAGCGGGAGGGGGTGCGCAGTATTTT.